This is a list of T cell receptor beta chains from one sample in a study of blood T cell repertoires in COVID-19. Profiled with immunoSEQ multiplex PCR; TCRdb holds only in-frame clones, not every one. The sample holds 120,000 to 150,000 clones, around four fifths seen once. Source material: PBMCs or T cells enriched from blood (not recorded which). The receptors here all came from a woman in her 40s who had recovered from COVID-19. Each CDR3 is given with its conserved first and last residue. D genes are given only for firm matches. Some rows have no size entry. The others give once, few or many, or a class for an expanded clone.

DNA	CDR3	V	size	J	D
TGTGCCAGCAGCTTAGCGCGAGGGAGAGAGCAGTACTTC	CASSLARGREQYF	TRBV7-6	NA	TRBJ2-7	NA
TGCGCCAGCAGCCATGTACAGGGGGCGGCTAACTATGGCTACACCTTC	CASSHVQGAANYGYTF	TRBV4-1	NA	TRBJ1-2	TRBD1
TGCAGCGTGACTGGACAGATCTTTTCTAACTATGGCTACACCTTC	CSVTGQIFSNYGYTF	TRBV29-1	NA	TRBJ1-2	NA
TGCAGCGTTAGCGCGGGAGTATCCTACGAGCAGTACTTC	CSVSAGVSYEQYF	TRBV29-1	NA	TRBJ2-7	TRBD2
TGTGCCTGGAGTGGTGGGGGACAGGGTGGGTATCGCTATGGCTACACCTTC	CAWSGGGQGGYRYGYTF	TRBV30	NA	TRBJ1-2	TRBD1
TGTGCCAGTAGTAACCCCCAGAATCGGGGTGACTATGGCTACACCTTC	CASSNPQNRGDYGYTF	TRBV19	NA	TRBJ1-2	NA
TGTGCCACCAGTGACCCCTCAGGGGGCGAAACCACAGATACGCAGTATTTT	CATSDPSGGETTDTQYF	TRBV24-1	NA	TRBJ2-3	TRBD1
TGTGCCAGCAGTGAATCAGGGGGGCCTGAAGCTTTCTTT	CASSESGGPEAFF	TRBV25-1	NA	TRBJ1-1	TRBD1
TGTGCCAGCGGGTATAGGGACAGGGGCTACAATGAGCAGTTCTTC	CASGYRDRGYNEQFF	TRBV25-1	few	TRBJ2-1	TRBD1
TGTGCCAGCAGTGAGCACAGGGGAGATCGCAATCAGCCCCAGCATTTT	CASSEHRGDRNQPQHF	TRBV2	NA	TRBJ1-5	TRBD1
TGCAGTGCTAGTAGATGGACAGAAGACAATCAGCCCCAGCATTTT	CSASRWTEDNQPQHF	TRBV20-1	few	TRBJ1-5	NA
TGTGCCAGCAGACAGACAGGATTCAACACTGAAGCTTTCTTT	CASRQTGFNTEAFF	TRBV3-1/TRBV3-2	few	TRBJ1-1	NA
TGTGCCAGCAGCTCCGGACAGGGACGTAACTATGGCTACACCTTC	CASSSGQGRNYGYTF	TRBV28	NA	TRBJ1-2	TRBD1
TGTGCCAGCAGCTCAGGCGGGGGCTACTACAATGAGCAGTTCTTC	CASSSGGGYYNEQFF	TRBV5-4	once	TRBJ2-1	NA
TGTGCAGTGGGGGGACAGACAGAGCAAAGAGATGGCTACACCTTC	CAVGGQTEQRDGYTF	TRBV2	NA	TRBJ1-2	TRBD1
TGTGCCAGCAGCCATCGACTAGCGAGGACCGGGGAGCTGTTTTTT	CASSHRLARTGELFF	TRBV3-1/TRBV3-2	once	TRBJ2-2	TRBD2
TGTGCCAGCACCGAGGCCACAGGGGGATCCAATCAGCCCCAGCATTTT	CASTEATGGSNQPQHF	TRBV2	NA	TRBJ1-5	TRBD1
TGTGCCAGCAGCAAATTGGGACTAGCGGGAGGTCCGCGTCGAAACATTCAGTACTTC	CASSKLGLAGGPRRNIQYF	TRBV21-1	NA	TRBJ2-4	NA
TGTGCCAGCAGCGAACAGGGGGACTATGGCTACACCTTC	CASSEQGDYGYTF	TRBV2	NA	TRBJ1-2	TRBD1
TGTGCCAGCAGTGAACTACAGGGGATTAATGAAAAACTGTTTTTT	CASSELQGINEKLFF	TRBV6-1	NA	TRBJ1-4	TRBD1
TGTGCCAGCAGTTCCATAGCTTTAGAGACCCAGTACTTC	CASSSIALETQYF	TRBV27	few	TRBJ2-5	NA
TGCAGCTCCGCTAAGGGGGTGGATGAGCAGTTCTTC	CSSAKGVDEQFF	TRBV29-1	NA	TRBJ2-1	NA
TGTGCCAGCAGCCCCGGGACAGATTATGGCTACACCTTC	CASSPGTDYGYTF	TRBV7-8	NA	TRBJ1-2	TRBD1
TGTGCCATCAGCGACAGGGGGCACACTGAAGCTTTCTTT	CAISDRGHTEAFF	TRBV10-3	few	TRBJ1-1	TRBD1
TGTGCCAGTAGTATAGTCGCGGGAGGGCCCGAGGATGAGCAGTTCTTC	CASSIVAGGPEDEQFF	TRBV19	NA	TRBJ2-1	TRBD2
TGTGCCAGCAGTTTGGGAGCCGGGGAGCTGTTTTTT	CASSLGAGELFF	TRBV12-3/TRBV12-4	few	TRBJ2-2	NA
TGCGCCAGCAGCTACTCCGGGGGAGGGGGGAGCACAGATACGCAGTATTTT	CASSYSGGGGSTDTQYF	TRBV5-1	NA	TRBJ2-3	NA
TGTGCCAGTAGGGTCCCAGGGGGGTTCGGTCAGCCCCAGCATTTT	CASRVPGGFGQPQHF	TRBV19	few	TRBJ1-5	TRBD1
TGTGCCAGTGCCGGGCAGGGTTCTGAAGCTTTCTTT	CASAGQGSEAFF	TRBV2	NA	TRBJ1-1	NA
TGTGCCAGTAGCCTGGGGGCAGGGAATGAAAAACTGTTTTTT	CASSLGAGNEKLFF	TRBV19	NA	TRBJ1-4	NA
TGTGCCAGCAGCCTACGAGCCGGGACTAGAGCAAATGAGCAGTTCTTC	CASSLRAGTRANEQFF	TRBV9	NA	TRBJ2-1	TRBD2
TGTGCCAGTAGTACTTATCCAGGGGGCCCTCAGCCCCAGCATTTT	CASSTYPGGPQPQHF	TRBV19	NA	TRBJ1-5	TRBD1
TGCGCCAGCAGCTTGGATGGGACAGGGAACACCTTC	CASSLDGTGNTF	TRBV5-1	few	TRBJ1-2	TRBD1
TGTGCCAGCAGTTTACGTGAGACCCAGTACTTC	CASSLRETQYF	TRBV12-3/TRBV12-4	NA	TRBJ2-5	NA
TGTGCCAGTTCCCCGGGTCCGGCCGGGGAGCTGTTTTTT	CASSPGPAGELFF	TRBV7-6	NA	TRBJ2-2	NA
TGTGCCAGCTCACCTTCAGGACAGGCCTATGGCTACACCTTC	CASSPSGQAYGYTF	TRBV18	NA	TRBJ1-2	TRBD1
TGTGCCAGCAGCTTAGATCGCGAACTAGCGGGAGTGTACGAGCAGTACTTC	CASSLDRELAGVYEQYF	TRBV11-2	NA	TRBJ2-7	TRBD2
TGCAGCGTTGACAAGACAGGGGGGAACACTGAAGCTTTCTTT	CSVDKTGGNTEAFF	TRBV29-1	once	TRBJ1-1	TRBD1
TGTGCCAGCAGCCAACCGAGAGAGGCGGATGAGCAGTTCTTC	CASSQPREADEQFF	TRBV3-1/TRBV3-2	NA	TRBJ2-1	NA
TGCGCCAGCAGCCAGGGACTAGGGTTGTCTTACAATGAGCAGTTCTTC	CASSQGLGLSYNEQFF	TRBV5-1	once	TRBJ2-1	TRBD2
TGTGCCAGCTCACCACCGGGGGGTGCCAACACTGAAGCTTTCTTT	CASSPPGGANTEAFF	TRBV18	once	TRBJ1-1	NA
TGTGCCAGCAGTGAATGGGACAGGAACTCTGGAAACACCATATATTTT	CASSEWDRNSGNTIYF	TRBV25-1	NA	TRBJ1-3	TRBD1
TGTGCCAGCAAGGGACAGGGTGGTGAAAAACTGTTTTTT	CASKGQGGEKLFF	TRBV12-3/TRBV12-4	few	TRBJ1-4	TRBD1
TGCGCCAGCAGCTTGGTACAGCTCACAGATACGCAGTATTTT	CASSLVQLTDTQYF	TRBV5-1	NA	TRBJ2-3	NA
TGTGCCAGCAGTGAAGGAGCGGGAGCCGATGAGCAGTTCTTC	CASSEGAGADEQFF	TRBV2	NA	TRBJ2-1	TRBD2
TGTGCCAGCAGCTTGCTAGCGGGCCTGAGCTCCTACAATGAGCAGTTCTTC	CASSLLAGLSSYNEQFF	TRBV7-3	NA	TRBJ2-1	TRBD2
TGTGCCTCCTTGGGGGAGACAGGAGAAGCTTTCTTT	CASLGETGEAFF	TRBV6-5	NA	TRBJ1-1	NA
TGTGCCAGCAGCTTGGGAGGGCGGGGACCGAACACTGAAGCTTTCTTT	CASSLGGRGPNTEAFF	TRBV5-8	many	TRBJ1-1	NA
TGTGCCAGCAGCGTTCATACAGGGATTTACGAGCAGTACTTC	CASSVHTGIYEQYF	TRBV14	NA	TRBJ2-7	NA
TGTGCCAGCAGCCCGACCCCGGGGGATAGCTCCTACGAGCAGTACTTC	CASSPTPGDSSYEQYF	TRBV7-8	once	TRBJ2-7	NA
TGCAGTGCTAGTGGAGGTATGGGGGCTTCACCCCTCCACTTT	CSASGGMGASPLHF	TRBV20-1	NA	TRBJ1-6	NA
TGCGCCAGCAGACTAGCGGGGGCCTACGAGCAGTACTTC	CASRLAGAYEQYF	TRBV5-1	NA	TRBJ2-7	TRBD2
TGTGCCAGCAGCGATCACAGGGATCGGTCACCCCTCCACTTT	CASSDHRDRSPLHF	TRBV9	NA	TRBJ1-6	NA
TGTGCCAGCAGTTCTGCGGGTGCCACAGGGCATGGTTCACCCCTCCACTTT	CASSSAGATGHGSPLHF	TRBV28	NA	TRBJ1-6	NA
TGTGCCAGCTCACCCGGACAGATAATTAATTCACCCCTCCACTTT	CASSPGQIINSPLHF	TRBV18	NA	TRBJ1-6	NA